This is a list of T cell receptor beta chains from one sample in a study of OX40 agonist ivuxolimab in advanced cancers. Sequenced by immunoSEQ multiplex PCR; TCRdb stores in-frame clones only, minus some. The sample records some 26,000 clones, about 85% being singletons. Source: CD4+ or CD8+ T cells sorted from blood, taken in a trial of the OX40 agonist ivuxolimab. The receptors here all came from an adult with an advanced solid tumor such as melanoma, head and neck, liver or kidney cancer. CDR3s include the opening cysteine and the closing phenylalanine or tryptophan. For some rows the clone size is stated as once, few or many, or as a class when expanded; others skip it.

V: TRBV7-6; size: .; CDR3: CASSAGGEQFF
V: TRBV10-3; size: few; CDR3: CAISPGQGTNEKLFF
V: TRBV7-9; size: .; CDR3: CASSSPWGSEQFF
V: TRBV10-3; size: .; CDR3: CAISESGAAQETQYF
V: TRBV18; size: .; CDR3: CASSPPPGRVHEQYF
V: TRBV9; size: once; CDR3: CASSVAGLSDYNEQFF
V: TRBV6-1; size: .; CDR3: CASSESGLSISYNSPLHF
V: TRBV25-1; size: .; CDR3: CASRAATTSGNTIYF
V: TRBV7-9; size: once; CDR3: CASSLAKTGADEQYF
V: TRBV9; size: .; CDR3: CASSRLGDRGVDEQYF
V: TRBV27; size: .; CDR3: CASSLISGFRFGEQYF
V: TRBV28; size: once; CDR3: CASSGASGRTNTGELFF
V: TRBV29-1; size: .; CDR3: CSALGVESYEQYF
V: TRBV29-1; size: .; CDR3: CSVGGVRGYTF
V: TRBV27; size: .; CDR3: CASSFPGINIQYF
V: TRBV2; size: .; CDR3: CASSDRLEFDTEAFF
V: TRBV7-7; size: .; CDR3: CASSSGQGPLYEQYF
V: TRBV5-1; size: once; CDR3: CASSLVQGGTEAFF
V: TRBV28; size: .; CDR3: CASSLSRGANYGYTF